The 5 T cell receptor beta chains below come from one sample, sequenced in a study of STAT5B mutations in CD4+ large granular lymphocyte leukemia. TCRdb keeps only in-frame clones here, not all; method: immunoSEQ multiplex PCR. The top ten hold roughly 8.2% of the sample, which has 4,100 or so clones, roughly 77% seen once. Sequences were obtained from PBMCs. All receptors come from a man between 65 and 85 years old with CD4+ T-cell large granular lymphocyte leukemia.

The J gene is TRBJ2-3, the V gene TRBV5-1; no clear D gene. V dropped 5 bases and J dropped 0 bases, with 10 bases sitting between them. Germline V gene lookup returns CDR1 SGHRS and CDR2 YFSETQ. The CDR3 runs to 14 residues. This CDR3 reads CASSPGQSTDTQYF. CDR3 nucleotides: TGCGCCAGCAGTCCGGGCCAAAGCACAGATACGCAGTATTTT.

The J gene is TRBJ2-5, the V gene TRBV19, with D possibly matching TRBD2 (5 bases). The J call may be faulty, since TRBJ2-7 better matches the DNA end. This CDR3 is 14 amino acids long. Germline CDR1 reads LNHDA; CDR2 reads SQIVND (reference sequence). CDR3 sequence (DNA): TGTGCCAGTAGTCCCCCCGGGGTTGAGGACGAGCAGTACTTC. Its translation: CASSPPGVEDEQYF.

This clone was seen only once. The V call is TRBV6-1, the J call TRBJ2-5; possibly TRBD1 or TRBD2 for D (5 bases each). Germline V gene lookup returns CDR1 MNHNS and CDR2 SASEGT. The CDR3 is 15 residues long. The V gene lost 2 bases and the J gene lost 5 bases, with 15 bases spanning the gap. The CDR3 region is CASSEPGRSRETQYF. The CDR3 region has the DNA TGTGCCAGCAGTGAACCGGGACGTTCTCGGGAGACCCAGTACTTC.

The rearrangement joins TRBV2 to TRBJ2-5; no firm D call. The CDR3 extends over 11 amino acids. Trimming left V 4 bases short and J 5 bases short, with 5 bases between. Germline CDR1 and CDR2: SNHLY and FYNNEI. CDR3 sequence (DNA): TGTGCCAGCAGTGTCGGGGAGACCCAGTACTTC. This codes for CASSVGETQYF.

The V gene is TRBV10-1, the J gene TRBJ2-3; unclear D gene. The germline CDR1 and CDR2 sequences are WNHNN and SYGVQD (reference sequence). V lost 2 bases and J lost 0, with 9 bases in between. The CDR3 has 15 amino acids. DNA of the CDR3: TGCGCCAGCAGTGAGCGGTTACCTAGCACAGATACGCAGTATTTT. It specifies CASSERLPSTDTQYF.